This T cell receptor beta chain stems from a study of T cell changes during pregnancy in multiple sclerosis. Data came from immunoSEQ multiplex PCR; TCRdb stores just in-frame clones and leaves some out. The sample consists of around 30,000 clones, approximately 92% of them appearing once. The CDR3 has 14 amino acids. CDR1 is LNHDA and CDR2 is SQIVND in the germline V gene (reference sequence). The junction had 7 bases not matched to a gene; V was cut back by 4 bases and J by 7 bases. V is TRBV19 and J is TRBJ2-1; the match to TRBD2 covers 7 bases. The sequence was collected from a female donor with multiple sclerosis, enrolled in a pregnancy study. The input for sequencing was CD4+ T cells from peripheral blood mononuclear cells, taken in the second trimester of pregnancy. CDR3 sequence reads: CASSTGTIGNEQFF. DNA of the CDR3: TGTGCCAGTAGTACCGGGACTATCGGGAATGAGCAGTTCTTC.